A selection of T cell receptor beta chains follows, all from one sample in a study of control samples from healthy donors and cancer patients. Sequenced by immunoSEQ multiplex PCR; TCRdb stores in-frame clones only, minus some. In the table there are some 64,000 clones, less than 95% of which are singletons. Source material: PBMCs. The source of these receptors is a woman in her 50s with colorectal cancer. Each CDR3 is given with its conserved first and last residue. D genes are given only for firm matches. Size tells how often a clone was seen (once, few, many) or the class of an expanded clone, and some rows leave it out.

cdr3_aa	cdr3_nt	d_call	v_call	j_call	clone_size
CASSQQGGSYEQYF	TGTGCCAGCTCACAACAGGGGGGCTCCTACGAGCAGTACTTC	TRBD1	TRBV18	TRBJ2-7	-
CASSLNHRYEQYF	TGTGCCAGCAGTTTAAACCACCGTTACGAGCAGTACTTC	-	TRBV12-3/TRBV12-4	TRBJ2-7	-
CASNPLGGAEELFF	TGTGCCAGTAACCCCCTCGGGGGGGCGGAGGAGCTGTTTTTT	TRBD2	TRBV19	TRBJ2-2	once
CASSEAGGARGAFF	TGTGCCAGCAGTGAAGCTGGGGGGGCGCGCGGGGCTTTCTTT	-	TRBV6-1	TRBJ1-1	-
CASSGDTGNTIYF	TGCGCCAGCAGTGGGGACACTGGAAACACCATATATTTT	-	TRBV10-2	TRBJ1-3	-
CASSQDKRPGTRTNYGYTF	TGCGCCAGCAGCCAAGATAAGAGACCTGGGACACGGACTAACTATGGCTACACCTTC	-	TRBV4-1	TRBJ1-2	-
CASSPGLAGGYNEQFF	TGCGCCAGCAGCCCGGGACTAGCGGGGGGTTACAATGAGCAGTTCTTC	TRBD2	TRBV5-1	TRBJ2-1	-
CASSPRTSLLGLTGELFF	TGCGCCAGCAGCCCCCGGACGTCCCTCTTGGGGTTAACCGGGGAGCTGTTTTTT	-	TRBV5-1	TRBJ2-2	-
CASATRGSVTGELFF	TGTGCCAGCGCTACGCGTGGGTCGGTCACCGGGGAGCTGTTTTTT	-	TRBV5-4	TRBJ2-2	few
CASSDPGQMRAFF	TGTGCCAGCAGTGATCCAGGACAGATGCGAGCTTTCTTT	-	TRBV25-1	TRBJ1-1	-
CASSDGGGQPQHF	TGTGCCAGCAGTGACGGGGGGGGACAGCCCCAGCATTTT	-	TRBV6-1	TRBJ1-5	-
CASSSDSRRGEENEKLFF	TGTGCCAGTAGTTCGGATTCGAGGAGGGGGGAAGAGAATGAAAAACTGTTTTTT	-	TRBV19	TRBJ1-4	-
CASSEPDGGGEQYF	TGTGCCAGCAGTGAACCAGACGGAGGTGGCGAGCAGTACTTC	-	TRBV6-1	TRBJ2-7	-
CASSLGGSNQPQHF	TGTGCCAGCAGTTTAGGCGGGTCCAATCAGCCCCAGCATTTT	-	TRBV28	TRBJ1-5	once
CASSLNLGKPQHF	TGTGCCAGCAGCTTAAACCTGGGGAAGCCCCAGCATTTT	-	TRBV7-2	TRBJ1-5	-
CASSEDSGGGDTQYF	TGTGCCAGCAGTGAAGACAGTGGGGGAGGTGATACGCAGTATTTT	-	TRBV6-1	TRBJ2-3	-
CASSYSAGTGDGYTF	TGTGCCAGCAGTTATTCGGCCGGGACAGGGGACGGCTACACCTTC	TRBD1	TRBV6-6	TRBJ1-2	-
CASSPLGGGYTF	TGTGCCAGCAGCCCACTCGGGGGGGGCTACACCTTC	-	TRBV7-9	TRBJ1-2	-
CASSTGTDNQPQHF	TGTGCCAGCAGCACCGGGACCGACAATCAGCCCCAGCATTTT	-	TRBV6-5	TRBJ1-5	-
CASSLAGGGPYGYTF	TGTGCCAGCAGCTTGGCCGGGGGTGGACCGTATGGCTACACCTTC	-	TRBV5-4	TRBJ1-2	-
CATSRGQGYQPQHF	TGTGCCACCAGCAGGGGACAGGGATATCAGCCCCAGCATTTT	TRBD1	TRBV15	TRBJ1-5	-
CASSQGRNYGYTF	TGTGCCAGCAGCCAAGGACGGAACTATGGCTACACCTTC	-	TRBV3-1/TRBV3-2	TRBJ1-2	few
CATTSYNEQFF	TGTGCCACCACTTCATACAATGAGCAGTTCTTC	-	TRBV2	TRBJ2-1	-
CATKLGWNSGNTIYF	TGTGCCACCAAGCTGGGGTGGAACTCTGGAAACACCATATATTTT	-	TRBV19	TRBJ1-3	-
CASSLGTVNTEAFF	TGTGCCAGCAGCTTGGGGACGGTGAACACTGAAGCTTTCTTT	-	TRBV5-5	TRBJ1-1	once